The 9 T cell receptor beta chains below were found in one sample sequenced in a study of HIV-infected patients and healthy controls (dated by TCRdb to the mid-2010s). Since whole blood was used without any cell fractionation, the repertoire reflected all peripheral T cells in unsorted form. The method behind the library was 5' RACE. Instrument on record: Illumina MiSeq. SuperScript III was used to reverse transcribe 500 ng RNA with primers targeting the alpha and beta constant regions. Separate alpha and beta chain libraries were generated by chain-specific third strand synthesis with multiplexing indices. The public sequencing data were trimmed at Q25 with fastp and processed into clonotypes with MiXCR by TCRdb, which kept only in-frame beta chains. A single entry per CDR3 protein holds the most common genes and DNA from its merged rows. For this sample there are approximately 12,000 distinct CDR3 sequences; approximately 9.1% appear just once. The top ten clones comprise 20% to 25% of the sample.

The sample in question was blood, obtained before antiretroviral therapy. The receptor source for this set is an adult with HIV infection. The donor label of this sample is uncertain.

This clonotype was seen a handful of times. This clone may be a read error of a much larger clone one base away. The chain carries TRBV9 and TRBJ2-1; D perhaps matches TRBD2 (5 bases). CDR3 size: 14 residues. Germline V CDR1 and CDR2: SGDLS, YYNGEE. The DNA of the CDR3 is TGTGTCAGCAGCCAAAGCGCGGACGGGGATGAGCAGTTCTTC. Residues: CVSSQSADGDEQFF.

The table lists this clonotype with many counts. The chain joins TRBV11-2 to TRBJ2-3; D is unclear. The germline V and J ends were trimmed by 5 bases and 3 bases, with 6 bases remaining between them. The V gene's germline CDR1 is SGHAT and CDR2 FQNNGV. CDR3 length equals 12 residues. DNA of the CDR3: TGTGCCAGCAGCGGGGTAACAGATACGCAGTATTTT. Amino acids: CASSGVTDTQYF.

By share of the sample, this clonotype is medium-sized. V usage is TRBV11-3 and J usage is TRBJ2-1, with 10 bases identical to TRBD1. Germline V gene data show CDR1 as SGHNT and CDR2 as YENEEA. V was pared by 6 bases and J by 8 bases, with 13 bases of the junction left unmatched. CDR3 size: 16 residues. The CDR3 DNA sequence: TGTGCCAGCAGAAGTCGACCGGGACAGGGGTCAGATGAGCAGTTCTTC. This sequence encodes CASRSRPGQGSDEQFF.

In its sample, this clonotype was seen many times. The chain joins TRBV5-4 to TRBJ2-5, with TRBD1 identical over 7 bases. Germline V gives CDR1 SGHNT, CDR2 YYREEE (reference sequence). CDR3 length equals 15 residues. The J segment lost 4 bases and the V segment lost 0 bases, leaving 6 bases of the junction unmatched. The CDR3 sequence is CASSLGAGGGETQYF. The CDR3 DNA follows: TGTGCCAGCAGCTTGGGGGCAGGGGGTGGAGAGACCCAGTACTTC.

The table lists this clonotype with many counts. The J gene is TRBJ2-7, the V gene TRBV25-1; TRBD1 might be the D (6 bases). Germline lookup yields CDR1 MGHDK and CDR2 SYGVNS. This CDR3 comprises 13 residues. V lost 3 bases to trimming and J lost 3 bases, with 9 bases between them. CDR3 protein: CASSDRGYYEQYF. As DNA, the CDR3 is TGTGCCAGCAGTGACAGGGGCTACTACGAGCAGTACTTC.

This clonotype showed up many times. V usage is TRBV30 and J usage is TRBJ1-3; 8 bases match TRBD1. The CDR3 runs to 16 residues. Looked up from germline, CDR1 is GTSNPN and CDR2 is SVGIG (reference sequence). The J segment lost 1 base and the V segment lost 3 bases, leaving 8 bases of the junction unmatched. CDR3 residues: CAWRKKQGESGNTIYF. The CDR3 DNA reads TGTGCCTGGAGGAAGAAACAGGGGGAATCTGGAAACACCATATATTTT.

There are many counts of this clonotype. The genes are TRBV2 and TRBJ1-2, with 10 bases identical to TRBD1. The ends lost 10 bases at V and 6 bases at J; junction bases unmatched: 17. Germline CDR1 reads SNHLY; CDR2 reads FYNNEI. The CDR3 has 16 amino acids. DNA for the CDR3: TGTGCCACCGATTCTCGACCGGGACAGGGGACGAATGGCTACACCTTC. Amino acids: CATDSRPGQGTNGYTF.

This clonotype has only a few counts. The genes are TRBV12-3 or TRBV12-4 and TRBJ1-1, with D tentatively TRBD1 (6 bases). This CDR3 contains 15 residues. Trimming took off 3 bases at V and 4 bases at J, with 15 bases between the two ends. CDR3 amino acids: CASSFGGGVGTEAFF. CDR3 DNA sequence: TGTGCCAGCAGTTTCGGAGGGGGGGTTGGCACTGAAGCTTTCTTT.

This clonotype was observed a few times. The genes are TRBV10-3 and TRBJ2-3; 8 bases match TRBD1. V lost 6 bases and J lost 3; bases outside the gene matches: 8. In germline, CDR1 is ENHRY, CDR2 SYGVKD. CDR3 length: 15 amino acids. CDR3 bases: TGTGCCATCAGAGGACAGGGTGCAATGACAGATACGCAGTATTTT. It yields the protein CAIRGQGAMTDTQYF.